The sequence of this T cell receptor (beta chain) was determined in a study of control samples from healthy donors and cancer patients. The repertoire was sequenced with immunoSEQ multiplex PCR; TCRdb's copy has only in-frame clones and lacks some. The sample lists 150,000 to 200,000 clones; around nine tenths were seen once. This CDR3 contains 12 residues. Germline V lookup: CDR1 KGHSH, CDR2 LQKENI. V lost 1 base to trimming and J lost 8 bases, with 7 bases between them. This TCR derives from a woman aged 25-40 years in good health. The sequencing sample was made of blood. The chain has TRBV18 and TRBJ2-3; D remains unclear. The CDR3 loop reads CASSPRVGTQYF. In DNA, the CDR3 is TGTGCCAGCTCACCACGAGTAGGTACGCAGTATTTT.